This record covers a single T cell receptor beta chain. What it binds is unknown. TCRdb's table, derived via immunoSEQ multiplex PCR, lists solely in-frame clones and lacks some. Seen here are under 110,000 clones, about 89% observed once, and the top ten hold 10%. These data belong to a study of T cell responses to AZD1222 COVID-19 vaccine. The CDR3 contains 12 residues. Trimming pared 4 bases from V and 6 bases from J, leaving 7 bases between. It was second doses at about 4 or about 12 weeks that were pooled. General study points: Spike as a whole was targeted by vaccine-associated CD4 TCRs, dominant at 160-218 and 743-854.

This material consisted of peripheral blood, taken 28 days after the second AZD1222 dose. The chain recombines TRBV12-3 or TRBV12-4 with TRBJ1-5; D unresolved. The source is an adult who received the AZD1222 COVID-19 vaccine. The CDR3 sequence is CASSSFSQPQHF. The CDR3 DNA follows: TGTGCCAGCAGTTCCTTTTCTCAGCCCCAGCATTTT.